This TCR beta chain derives from a study of blood T cell repertoires in COVID-19. Across the study: T cells, B-cell-depleted T cells, or PBMCs provided the cDNA or gDNA that served as material.

No more than 2 weeks before study entry, exposed participants had met a case of COVID-19. The CDR3 covers 13 residues. Trimming cost V 4 bases and J 2 bases, with 8 bases left between them. Germline V CDR1 and CDR2: MNHEY, SVGEGT. In the authors' workflow: Researchers report that nucleated cell counts were estimated from reference gene primer amplification. The data were produced by immunoSEQ multiplex PCR, yet TCRdb's version contains in-frame clones alone and is incomplete. V, J and clone size reflect that table, while D and trimming were determined from the DNA. The sample has fewer than 250,000 clones, approximately 83% seen once.

The chain links TRBV6-2 or TRBV6-3 to TRBJ1-2; D remains unclear. This receptor was obtained from a woman in her thirties or forties who had been exposed to COVID-19. Sequencing was performed on PBMCs or T cells enriched from blood (not recorded which). The chain's CDR3 is CASSSSTNYGYTF. CDR3 nucleotides: TGTGCCAGCAGTTCCTCAACAAACTATGGCTACACCTTC.